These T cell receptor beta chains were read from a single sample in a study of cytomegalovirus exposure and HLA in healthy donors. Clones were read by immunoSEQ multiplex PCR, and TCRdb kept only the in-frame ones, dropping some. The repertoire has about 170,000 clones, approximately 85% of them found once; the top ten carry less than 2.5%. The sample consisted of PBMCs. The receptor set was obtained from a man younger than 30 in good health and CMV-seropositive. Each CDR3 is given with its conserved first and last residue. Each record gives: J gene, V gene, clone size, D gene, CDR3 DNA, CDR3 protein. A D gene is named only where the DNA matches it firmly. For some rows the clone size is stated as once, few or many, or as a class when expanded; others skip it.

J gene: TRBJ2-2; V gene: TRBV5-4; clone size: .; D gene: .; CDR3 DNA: TGTGCCGCAGAGCAGGGTTTCACCGGGGAGCTGTTTTTT; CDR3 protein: CAAEQGFTGELFF
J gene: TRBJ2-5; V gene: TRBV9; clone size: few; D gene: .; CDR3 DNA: TGTGCCAGCGGGGGGGAGACCCAGTACTTC; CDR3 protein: CASGGETQYF
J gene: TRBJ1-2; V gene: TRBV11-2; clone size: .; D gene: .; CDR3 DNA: TGTGCCAGCAGTTTTACAGACAGGCCGGGCTATGGCTACACCTTC; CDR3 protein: CASSFTDRPGYGYTF
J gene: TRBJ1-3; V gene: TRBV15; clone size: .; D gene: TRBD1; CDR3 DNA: TGTGCCACCAGCCTTGGACAGGGGGCGGACACCATATATTTT; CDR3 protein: CATSLGQGADTIYF
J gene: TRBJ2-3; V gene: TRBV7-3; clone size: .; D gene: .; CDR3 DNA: TGTGCCAGCAGCCCTGCGGGGTATCCAGATACGCAGTATTTT; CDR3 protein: CASSPAGYPDTQYF
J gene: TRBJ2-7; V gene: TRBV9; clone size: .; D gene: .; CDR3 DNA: TGTGCCAGCAGCGTACGCCAGGGCAGTGCCGAGCAGTACTTC; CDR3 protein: CASSVRQGSAEQYF
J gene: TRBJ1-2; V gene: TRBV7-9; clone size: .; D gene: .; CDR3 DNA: TGTGCCAGCAGCTTCCCCGAGGCTTCTCGGGGCTACACCTTC; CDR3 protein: CASSFPEASRGYTF
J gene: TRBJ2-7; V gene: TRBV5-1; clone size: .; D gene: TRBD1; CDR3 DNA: TGCGCCAGCAGCTCCATACCGGGACAGGGTGCGTACGAGCAGTACTTC; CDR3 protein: CASSSIPGQGAYEQYF
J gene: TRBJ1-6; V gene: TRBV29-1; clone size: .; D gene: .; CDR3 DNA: TGCAGCGTTGAAGATCAGGCGGGCTCACCCCTCCACTTT; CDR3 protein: CSVEDQAGSPLHF
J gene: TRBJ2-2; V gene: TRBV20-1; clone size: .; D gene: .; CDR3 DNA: TGCGGGGCGCGGGATTGGGGGGAGCTGTTTTTT; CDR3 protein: CGARDWGELFF
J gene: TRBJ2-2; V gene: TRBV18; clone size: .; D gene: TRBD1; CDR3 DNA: TGTGCCAGCTCACGCCGGGACAGAAACACCGGGGAGCTGTTTTTT; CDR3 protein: CASSRRDRNTGELFF
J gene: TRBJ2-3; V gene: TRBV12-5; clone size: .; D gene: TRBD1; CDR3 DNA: TGTGCTAGTGGTACAGGGGACAGGGGTTGGGATACGCAGTATTTT; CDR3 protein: CASGTGDRGWDTQYF
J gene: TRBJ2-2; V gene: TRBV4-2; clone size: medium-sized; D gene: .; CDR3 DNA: TGTGCCAGCAGCCAAGATAGAGGCGCAACCACCGGGGAGCTGTTTTTT; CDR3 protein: CASSQDRGATTGELFF
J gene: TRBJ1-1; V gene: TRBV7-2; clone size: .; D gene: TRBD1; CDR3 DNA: TGTGCCAGCAGTTTCCAGGGGGCGCGGGCTTTCTTT; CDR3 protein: CASSFQGARAFF
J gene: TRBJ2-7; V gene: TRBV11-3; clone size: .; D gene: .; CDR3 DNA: TGTGCCAGCAGCCCCCCGACAGGAATCTACGAGCAGTACTTC; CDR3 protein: CASSPPTGIYEQYF
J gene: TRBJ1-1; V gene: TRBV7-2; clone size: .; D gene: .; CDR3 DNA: TGTGCCAGCAGCTTAGCGGGGACAAAATACACTGAAGCTTTCTTT; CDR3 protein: CASSLAGTKYTEAFF